The source of this TCR beta chain is a study of shared clonotypes between healthy human individuals. Replicate PCRs from sorted subsets contained approximately 200 ng DNA, which is 31,000 or so T cell genomes. Clones were sequenced by immunoSEQ multiplex PCR, and TCRdb holds only the in-frame ones, with some missing. The sample shows 1,400,000 or so clones, 97% to 99% of them seen only once. This CDR3 has 14 amino acids. The germline CDR1 and CDR2 sequences are MDHEN and SYDVKM. With 5 bases removed from V and 5 bases from J, the gap between germline ends came to 15 bases. Worth noting for this clone: The antigen is unknown.

Study-level findings and limits: Sorted-subset sequencing was shown by rarefaction to be incomplete despite large depth.

The sequenced sample was naive CD4+ T cells sorted from blood. The subset: CD45RA+ positively selected. The V gene is TRBV28, the J gene TRBJ1-1; TRBD1 is a possible D gene (5 bases). The receptor was derived from a man aged 25-40 years in good health. CDR3 nucleotides: TGTGCCAGCAGTCTCCGGTTCGGGGGTACTGAAGCTTTCTTT. Protein sequence: CASSLRFGGTEAFF.